The 20 T cell receptor beta chains listed next were all sequenced from one sample in a study of cytomegalovirus exposure and HLA in healthy donors. PCR primers comprised 60 Vbeta and 13 Jbeta primers. TCRdb's table, derived via immunoSEQ multiplex PCR, lists solely in-frame clones and lacks some. The sample holds around 190,000 clones, 70% to 90% seen once. Sequences were obtained from PBMCs. These TCRs come from a woman under 40 in good health and CMV-seronegative.

This chain uses TRBV7-8 with TRBJ2-3; TRBD2 aligns across 7 bases. The trim removed 4 bases at V and 5 bases at J, leaving 21 bases unmatched. The CDR3 length is 19 residues. Germline CDR1 SGHVS, CDR2 FQNEAQ. The CDR3 bases are TGTGCCAGCAGCTACCCCGCGGGCACTGGGCGGGAGATGAGAGATACGCAGTATTTT. Translation gives CASSYPAGTGREMRDTQYF. Using reference TRBV7-8 and TRBJ2-3 for the parts outside the CDR3, the full variable domain is GAGVSQSPRYKVAKRGQDVALRCDPISGHVSLFWYQQALGQGPEFLTYFQNEAQLDKSGLPSDRFFAERPEGSVSTLKIQRTQQEDSAVYLCASSYPAGTGREMRDTQYFGPGTRLTVL.

The chain employs TRBV5-1 and TRBJ1-5, with 8 bases fitting TRBD1. The CDR3 length is 16 residues. V gave up 0 bases and J gave up 2 bases; unmatched junction bases: 4. Germline CDR1 is SGHRS and CDR2 is YFSETQ. CDR3 coding DNA: TGCGCCAGCAGCTTGGAAAGGACAGGGCGCAATCAGCCCCAGCATTTT. This codes for CASSLERTGRNQPQHF.

This rearrangement joins TRBV4-1 to TRBJ2-7; 9 nucleotides line up with TRBD1. The junction had 7 bases not matched to a gene; V was cut back by 5 bases and J by 5 bases. This CDR3 contains 14 residues. Germline values: CDR1 MGHRA, CDR2 YSYEKL. The CDR3 DNA is TGCGCCAGCAGCTCACGGACAGGGGAAAACGAGCAGTACTTC. Amino acid sequence: CASSSRTGENEQYF.

The chain carries TRBV2 and TRBJ2-7; D unclear. Germline loops: CDR1 SNHLY, CDR2 FYNNEI. The germline V and J ends were trimmed by 3 bases and 0 bases, with 12 bases remaining between them. The CDR3 runs 15 residues. This CDR3 reads CASSDPSRGSYEQYF. CDR3 DNA sequence: TGTGCCAGCAGTGACCCCTCGCGCGGCTCCTACGAGCAGTACTTC.

The sample holds one count of this clone. The J gene is TRBJ1-1, the V gene TRBV5-1; D is ambiguous. Germline V gene lookup returns CDR1 SGHRS and CDR2 YFSETQ. CDR3 length equals 15 residues. V lost 4 bases to trimming and J lost 0 bases, with 13 bases between them. The CDR3 DNA reads as TGCGCCAGCAGCCGACGGACGGACTTGAACACTGAAGCTTTCTTT. Residues: CASSRRTDLNTEAFF.

The rearrangement joins TRBV7-9 to TRBJ2-1; D not certain. V lost 2 bases and J 5 bases, leaving 16 bases between the germline ends. The germline V gene has CDR1 SEHNR and CDR2 FQNEAQ (reference sequence). This CDR3 region has 16 residues. The CDR3 region has the DNA TGTGCCAGCAGCTTAAATCTGCAGCGATTTCACAATGAGCAGTTCTTC. It encodes CASSLNLQRFHNEQFF.

CDR3 bases: TGTGCCAGCATCTCCCTATTAGCGGCAGGGGAGACCCAGTACTTC. Encoded protein: CASISLLAAGETQYF. The J gene is TRBJ2-5, the V gene TRBV6-1; D perhaps matches TRBD2 (6 bases). The CDR3 contains 15 residues. V was clipped by 7 bases and J by 5 bases, with 20 bases between them. Germline-derived CDR1 and CDR2 are MNHNS and SASEGT.

The chain joins TRBV27 to TRBJ1-2; 7 nucleotides align to TRBD1. The CDR3 contains 15 residues. V shed 3 bases, J shed 6 bases, and the junction held 10 bases outside the gene matches. The germline V gene has CDR1 MNHEY and CDR2 SMNVEV (reference sequence). The CDR3 is CASSFLQGGGHGYTF. CDR3 in DNA: TGTGCCAGCAGTTTCCTGCAGGGGGGCGGTCATGGCTACACCTTC.

This rearrangement joins TRBV6-1 to TRBJ2-5; 7 nucleotides line up with TRBD2. CDR3 length: 17 amino acids. Germline CDR1 is MNHNS and CDR2 is SASEGT. V lost 2 bases to trimming and J lost 5 bases; unmatched junction nucleotides: 14. In DNA form, the CDR3 reads TGTGCCAGCAGTGAATTTGGGAATAGCGGGCTGGGGGAGACCCAGTACTTC. Its protein product is CASSEFGNSGLGETQYF.

V is TRBV18 and J is TRBJ2-7; a possible D gene is TRBD1 (6 bases). Germline CDR1 is KGHSH and CDR2 is LQKENI. Trimming removed 0 bases at V and 4 bases at J, with 10 bases between. There are 14 residues in the CDR3. CDR3: CASSPPGQRYEQYF. CDR3 nucleotide sequence: TGTGCCAGCTCACCACCCGGACAGAGATACGAGCAGTACTTC. Looking up the rest from reference TRBV18 and TRBJ2-7 gives the full variable domain: NAGVMQNPRHLVRRRGQEARLRCSPMKGHSHVYWYRQLPEEGLKFMVYLQKENIIDESGMPKERFSAEFPKEGPSILRIQQVVRGDSAAYFCASSPPGQRYEQYFGPGTRLTVT.

This chain joins TRBV9 and TRBJ2-7; the match to TRBD2 covers 9 bases. In germline, CDR1 is SGDLS, CDR2 YYNGEE. The CDR3 has 15 amino acids. The junction had 5 bases not matched to a gene; V was cut back by 4 bases and J by 0 bases. CDR3 in DNA: TGTGCCAGCAGCCCTAGCGGGACTAGCTCCTACGAGCAGTACTTC. It is translated as CASSPSGTSSYEQYF.

The J gene is TRBJ1-5, the V gene TRBV28; unclear D gene. This CDR3 comprises 14 residues. CDR1 MDHEN and CDR2 SYDVKM come from the germline V gene. V lost 7 bases to trimming and J lost 0 bases, with 10 bases between them. CDR3 bases: TGTGCCAGCACCCCCCCGAGTAGCAATCAGCCCCAGCATTTT. Protein: CASTPPSSNQPQHF.

This clone was observed a single time. The CDR3 DNA reads TGTGCCACCAACCTTACAGGGGCAACTAATGAAAAACTGTTTTTT. It translates to CATNLTGATNEKLFF. This chain uses TRBV28 with TRBJ1-4; 7 nucleotides align to TRBD1. V lost 10 bases and J lost 0; bases outside the gene matches: 8. In germline, CDR1 is MDHEN, CDR2 SYDVKM. The CDR3 extends over 15 amino acids.

The CDR3 nucleotides are TGCGCCAGCAGCCAAGAGTCGTTGGGGGGATTCACCGGGGAGCTGTTTTTT. This translates into CASSQESLGGFTGELFF. The chain employs TRBV4-1 and TRBJ2-2, with D maybe TRBD2 (6 bases). This CDR3 is 17 amino acids long. V was trimmed by 0 bases and J by 4 bases, leaving 15 bases between them. Germline V gene data show CDR1 as MGHRA and CDR2 as YSYEKL.

Points on this clone: One junction end does not reproduce the germline sequence, and a read error may be involved. J is TRBJ2-3 and V is TRBV28, with 12 bases that match TRBD2. Germline V gene data show CDR1 as MDHEN and CDR2 as SYDVKM. This CDR3 is built from 12 residues. CDR3 DNA sequence: TGTGCCAGCAGTTCCTCGACTAGCGGGAGAGGGTTT. It encodes CASSSSTSGRGF.

This clone was detected only a few times. This chain links TRBV2 with TRBJ1-5; 7 positions agree with TRBD1. V shed 2 bases and J 5 bases; nucleotides not matched to a gene: 6. Germline V gene data show CDR1 as SNHLY and CDR2 as FYNNEI. The CDR3 has 15 residues. The CDR3: CASSEYRQGDQPQHF. In DNA, the CDR3 is TGTGCCAGCAGTGAATATAGGCAGGGGGATCAGCCCCAGCATTTT. The complete variable domain, with remaining parts taken from reference TRBV2 and TRBJ1-5, reads EPEVTQTPSHQVTQMGQEVILRCVPISNHLYFYWYRQILGQKVEFLVSFYNNEISEKSEIFDDQFSVERPDGSNFTLKIRSTKLEDSAMYFCASSEYRQGDQPQHFGDGTRLSIL.

The rearrangement joins TRBV6-6 to TRBJ2-1, with D perhaps TRBD1 (7 bases). The CDR3 sequence is 16 residues long. V lost 8 bases, J lost 7 bases, and 24 bases lay in between. CDR1 is MNHNY and CDR2 is SVGAGI in the germline V gene (reference sequence). Here the CDR3 reads CASLRERQGLGNEQFF. The CDR3 nucleotides read TGTGCCAGCCTTCGGGAGAGACAGGGCTTGGGGAATGAGCAGTTCTTC.

The CDR3 DNA sequence: TGTGCCAGCAGCCCGGACAGGAGCACAGATACGCAGTATTTT. Translation gives CASSPDRSTDTQYF. V and J are TRBV5-4 and TRBJ2-3, with TRBD1 matching 7 bases. The CDR3 consists of 14 residues. Germline V gene lookup returns CDR1 SGHNT and CDR2 YYREEE (reference sequence). V shed 4 bases and J 0 bases; nucleotides not matched to a gene: 2.

The J gene is TRBJ2-7, the V gene TRBV28; a possible D gene is TRBD1 (5 bases). V lost 7 bases, J lost 4 bases, and 11 bases lay in between. CDR1 is MDHEN, CDR2 SYDVKM, per germline. There are 12 residues in the CDR3. CDR3 bases: TGTGCCAGCACCGACAGAGTGTACGAGCAGTACTTC. Encoded protein: CASTDRVYEQYF.

A single count supports this clone. The chain links TRBV2 to TRBJ2-3; 10 bases are a match to TRBD2. The CDR3 has 16 amino acids. With 6 bases clipped from V and 5 bases from J, the junction kept 11 bases outside the gene matches. Germline CDR1 is SNHLY and CDR2 is FYNNEI. As DNA, the CDR3 is TGTGCCAGCAGCAGAGCGGGAGGGCCAGTTCAAGATACGCAGTATTTT. Translating it yields CASSRAGGPVQDTQYF.